The clone carrying this T cell receptor (beta chain) was found once. As yet, its antigen is unknown. The CDR3 is 16 residues long. Trimming shortened V by 4 bases and J by 0 bases, and 14 bases separated the two germline ends. Looked up from germline, CDR1 is SGHNT and CDR2 is YYREEE (reference sequence). For sorted subsets, roughly 210 ng DNA per replicate equaled about 30,000 T cell genomes. Sequencing was performed with immunoSEQ multiplex PCR; in TCRdb, only in-frame clones are kept and a portion is missing. The table records about 730,000 clones, approximately 77% of them present only once. These data belong to a study of shared clonotypes between healthy human individuals. Study-level points and caveats: When naive CD4 clonotypes were compared across several donors, 4% to 5.5% were shared. Non-shared clonotypes had lower generation probabilities than clonotypes shared by all four sorted-subset donors.

The TCR comes from a woman aged 30 to 39 in good health. Material: memory CD4+ T cells sorted from blood. Specified subset: CD45RA-negative fraction. The chain joins TRBV5-4 to TRBJ1-3, with D possibly matching TRBD1 (6 bases). CDR3 loop: CASSAGHSSSGNTIYF. The CDR3 coding sequence is TGTGCCAGCAGCGCGGGACACTCGAGCTCTGGAAACACCATATATTTT.